The 7 T cell receptor beta chains listed next were all sequenced from one sample in a study of identical twins. Via MiXCR, TCRdb re-called the 5' RACE reads, giving one row per CDR3 protein. The sample lists nearly 250,000 distinct CDR3 sequences; 5.5% to 7% were seen once. These data are also associated with another study on yellow fever vaccine responses in identical twins.

The source material was memory (CD45RO+) T cells sorted from blood. These receptors were obtained from a woman in her late teens or twenties in good health.

The rearrangement joins TRBV7-9 to TRBJ2-5; 7 bases map to TRBD2. V shed 6 bases and J 12 bases; nucleotides not matched to a gene: 16. The CDR3 extends over 14 amino acids. Germline V gene sequence: CDR1 SEHNR, CDR2 FQNEAQ (reference sequence). The CDR3 spells CASRPRETSKAEYF. The CDR3 nucleotides are TGTGCCAGCAGGCCGAGGGAGACTAGCAAGGCCGAGTACTTC.

Only a few counts were recorded for this clonotype. This chain links TRBV12-3 or TRBV12-4 with TRBJ1-5, with no clear D. The CDR3 spans 13 residues. V lost 1 base and J lost 7, with 8 bases in between. CDR3 sequence: CASSLGGSQPQHF. The CDR3 DNA sequence: TGTGCCAGCAGTTTAGGTGGGAGCCAGCCCCAGCATTTT.

The chain carries TRBV12-3 or TRBV12-4 and TRBJ2-5; tentative D call: TRBD2 (5 bases). The CDR3 extends over 15 amino acids. Trimming left V 4 bases short and J 5 bases short, with 17 bases between. The CDR3 loop reads CASSSLEAKVETQYF. The DNA of the CDR3 is TGTGCCAGCAGTTCGCTGGAGGCGAAGGTGGAGACCCAGTACTTC.

The CDR3 spells CASSRGTGGFQSPLHF. The DNA for the CDR3 is TGTGCCAGCAGCCGCGGGACAGGGGGCTTCCAATCACCCCTCCACTTT. The rearrangement links TRBV7-9 to TRBJ1-6, with 12 bases aligning to TRBD1. The CDR3 sequence is 16 residues long. V gave up 5 bases and J gave up 10 bases; unmatched junction bases: 9. From germline, CDR1 is SEHNR and CDR2 FQNEAQ (reference sequence). Complete variable domain (other parts from reference TRBV7-9 and TRBJ1-6): DTGVSQNPRHKITKRGQNVTFRCDPISEHNRLYWYRQTLGQGPEFLTYFQNEAQLEKSRLLSDRFSAERPKGSFSTLEIQRTEQGDSAMYLCASSRGTGGFQSPLHFGNGTRLTVT.

This clonotype has at least ten counts. The chain has TRBV7-9 and TRBJ2-2; TRBD1 agrees at 8 bases. Per germline, CDR1 SEHNR and CDR2 FQNEAQ (reference sequence). The CDR3 consists of 15 residues. Trimming at V came to 5 bases and at J to 1 base, leaving 3 bases not matched to a gene. As DNA, the CDR3 is TGTGCCAGCAGCCGGGGGACAGGGAACACCGGGGAGCTGTTTTTT. Its protein product is CASSRGTGNTGELFF. Looking up the rest from reference TRBV7-9 and TRBJ2-2 gives the full variable domain: DTGVSQNPRHKITKRGQNVTFRCDPISEHNRLYWYRQTLGQGPEFLTYFQNEAQLEKSRLLSDRFSAERPKGSFSTLEIQRTEQGDSAMYLCASSRGTGNTGELFFGEGSRLTVL.

The table lists this clonotype with a few counts. This chain links TRBV6-2 or TRBV6-3 with TRBJ2-3, with 8 bases fitting TRBD2. The V and J ends lost 5 bases and 5 bases, in that order; junction bases with no gene match: 12. Looked up from germline, CDR1 is MNHEY and CDR2 is SVGEGT. This CDR3 has 16 residues. CDR3 protein: CASSLAGGPYQDTQYF. Written as DNA, the CDR3 is TGTGCCAGCAGTCTAGCGGGCGGCCCGTATCAAGATACGCAGTATTTT.

V is TRBV18 and J is TRBJ2-1; D gene uncertain. The CDR3 totals 16 residues. The V gene lost 0 bases and the J gene lost 8 bases, with 17 bases spanning the gap. CDR1 is KGHSH and CDR2 is LQKENI in the germline V gene. CDR3 loop: CASSPPDLKIRDEQFF. The DNA of the CDR3 is TGTGCCAGCTCACCACCTGACCTAAAAATTCGGGATGAGCAGTTCTTC.